Shown below are 17 T cell receptor beta chains from a single sample sequenced in a study of neoadjuvant nivolumab and ipilimumab in lung cancer. The repertoire was sequenced with immunoSEQ multiplex PCR; TCRdb's copy has only in-frame clones and lacks some. The data contain some 43,000 clones, roughly 90% of them singletons. Sequenced here: blood, sampled before neoadjuvant nivolumab, alone or with ipilimumab. All receptors come from an adult with non-small cell lung cancer. Some clones in this sample may be carry-over from other donors' samples.

The gene calls are TRBV18 and TRBJ1-2; D gene unclear. From germline, CDR1 is KGHSH and CDR2 LQKENI. The CDR3 is 14 residues long. Trimming took off 2 bases at V and 3 bases at J, with 10 bases between the two ends. CDR3 protein: CASSPDTSDYGYTF. The CDR3 coding sequence is TGTGCCAGCTCACCAGATACTTCGGACTATGGCTACACCTTC. Drawing the rest from reference TRBV18 and TRBJ1-2, the complete variable domain is NAGVMQNPRHLVRRRGQEARLRCSPMKGHSHVYWYRQLPEEGLKFMVYLQKENIIDESGMPKERFSAEFPKEGPSILRIQQVVRGDSAAYFCASSPDTSDYGYTFGSGTRLTVV.

The CDR3 DNA follows: TGTGCCAGCAGCCGGACTAGCGGGAGTGGGGATACGCAGTATTTT. It yields the protein CASSRTSGSGDTQYF. The gene calls are TRBV7-3 and TRBJ2-3, with 13 bases fitting TRBD2. This CDR3 contains 15 residues. V lost 5 bases, J lost 6 bases, and 5 bases stayed unmatched. Germline lookup yields CDR1 SGHTA and CDR2 FQGTGA. Using reference TRBV7-3 and TRBJ2-3 for the parts outside the CDR3, the full variable domain is GAGVSQTPSNKVTEKGKYVELRCDPISGHTALYWYRQSLGQGPEFLIYFQGTGAADDSGLPNDRFFAVRPEGSVSTLKIQRTERGDSAVYLCASSRTSGSGDTQYFGPGTRLTVL.

This rearrangement joins TRBV9 to TRBJ2-5; 12 nucleotides match TRBD2. This CDR3 contains 18 residues. The V segment lost 0 bases and the J segment 2 bases; nucleotides outside the gene matches: 8. Germline V gives CDR1 SGDLS, CDR2 YYNGEE. The chain's CDR3 is CASSVDASGRGRQETQYF. In nucleotides, the CDR3 is TGTGCCAGCAGCGTAGACGCTAGCGGGAGGGGCCGTCAAGAGACCCAGTACTTC.

This clone was found once. The chain combines TRBV4-2 with TRBJ1-2; D gene ambiguous. The germline V gene encodes CDR1 LGHNA and CDR2 YNFKEQ. V lost 5 bases, J lost 4 bases, and 5 bases lay in between. CDR3 size: 11 residues. The CDR3 spells CASSDTYGYTF. In nucleotides, the CDR3 is TGTGCCAGCAGCGACACCTATGGCTACACCTTC.

The rearrangement joins TRBV9 to TRBJ2-1, with D tentatively TRBD2 (6 bases). Germline-derived CDR1 and CDR2 are SGDLS and YYNGEE. Trimming removed 0 bases from V and 3 bases from J, with 10 bases in between. This CDR3 comprises 15 residues. In nucleotides, the CDR3 is TGTGCCAGCAGCGTAGGCGGGATTCTCTACAATGAGCAGTTCTTC. This encodes CASSVGGILYNEQFF.

The table lists this clone with a count of one. This chain links TRBV6-1 with TRBJ1-3; TRBD1 aligns across 7 bases. Germline CDR1 MNHNS, CDR2 SASEGT. This CDR3 contains 16 residues. The V segment lost 4 bases and the J segment 0 bases; nucleotides outside the gene matches: 6. The CDR3 nucleotides are TGTGCCAGCAGTGTAGGGACAGCCAGCTCTGGAAACACCATATATTTT. Protein: CASSVGTASSGNTIYF.

The chain employs TRBV7-2 and TRBJ2-3, with D maybe TRBD2 (5 bases). Trimming took off 5 bases at V and 4 bases at J, with 10 bases between the two ends. The CDR3 runs 13 residues. Germline V gene sequence: CDR1 SGHTA, CDR2 FQGNSA. CDR3 region: CASSGRRSDTQYF. CDR3 bases: TGTGCCAGCAGCGGGAGACGCTCAGATACGCAGTATTTT.

V usage is TRBV7-6 and J usage is TRBJ2-1, with 14 bases identical to TRBD2. V was clipped by 2 bases and J by 7 bases; unmatched bases: 10. The germline gives CDR1 SGHVS, CDR2 FNYEAQ. The CDR3 covers 18 residues. In DNA, the CDR3 is TGTGCCAGCAGCTTAAGGATGGGACTAGCGGGAGAGGTTAATGAGCAGTTCTTC. Its protein is CASSLRMGLAGEVNEQFF.

The gene calls are TRBV6-6 and TRBJ2-1; 8 nucleotides line up with TRBD2. Trimming at V came to 10 bases and at J to 0 bases, leaving 5 bases not matched to a gene. This CDR3 comprises 14 residues. Germline CDR1 reads MNHNY; CDR2 reads SVGAGI (reference sequence). CDR3 loop: CATAGTSSYNEQFF. Here the CDR3 DNA reads TGTGCCACCGCCGGGACTAGCTCCTACAATGAGCAGTTCTTC.

The rearrangement joins TRBV18 to TRBJ1-4; the D is unclear. The CDR3 has 13 amino acids. V dropped 2 bases and J dropped 8 bases, with 9 bases sitting between them. Germline V lookup: CDR1 KGHSH, CDR2 LQKENI. The CDR3 DNA reads as TGTGCCAGCTCACCATTTGCTGGGGAAAAACTGTTTTTT. This encodes CASSPFAGEKLFF.

The chain employs TRBV30 and TRBJ1-2; D remains unclear. CDR1 is GTSNPN, CDR2 SVGIG, per germline (reference sequence). The CDR3 totals 14 residues. V gave up 1 base and J gave up 1 base, with 10 bases separating them. The CDR3 nucleotides are TGTGCCTGGAGTGGTCTAGTTATTAACTATGGCTACACCTTC. This codes for CAWSGLVINYGYTF.

CDR3 in DNA: TGTGCCAGTAAGAAGGGATCGCCAGATACGCAGTATTTT. Translating gives CASKKGSPDTQYF. The chain employs TRBV19 and TRBJ2-3; D unclear. CDR1 is LNHDA, CDR2 SQIVND, per germline (reference sequence). With 7 bases removed from V and 4 bases from J, the gap between germline ends came to 12 bases. The CDR3 consists of 13 residues.

The rearrangement links TRBV5-1 to TRBJ2-1; 8 bases are shared with TRBD2. V trimming: 0 bases; J trimming: 0 bases; junction bases outside the gene matches: 2. Germline V gives CDR1 SGHRS, CDR2 YFSETQ. The CDR3 loop spans 16 amino acids. CDR3 sequence (DNA): TGCGCCAGCAGCTTGGGGGCGGGAGGCTCCTACAATGAGCAGTTCTTC. Its protein is CASSLGAGGSYNEQFF. Using reference TRBV5-1 and TRBJ2-1 for the parts outside the CDR3, the full variable domain is KAGVTQTPRYLIKTRGQQVTLSCSPISGHRSVSWYQQTPGQGLQFLFEYFSETQRNKGNFPGRFSGRQFSNSRSEMNVSTLELGDSALYLCASSLGAGGSYNEQFFGPGTRLTVL.

The rearrangement uses TRBV11-1 and TRBJ1-1, with a possible D match to TRBD1 (5 bases). Trimming cost V 2 bases and J 1 base, with 8 bases left between them. Germline CDR1 SGHAT, CDR2 FQDESV (reference sequence). The CDR3 is 14 residues long. The CDR3 region has the DNA TGTGCCAGCAGCTTATACGGACAGAACACTGAAGCTTTCTTT. Amino acids: CASSLYGQNTEAFF.

The chain employs TRBV5-1 and TRBJ2-6; weak D call: TRBD2 (7 bases). Trimming stripped 2 bases from V and 0 bases from J, with 9 bases between. The CDR3 extends over 16 amino acids. The germline V gene has CDR1 SGHRS and CDR2 YFSETQ. The CDR3 DNA is TGCGCCAGCAGCTTAGGGGGGGCCTCTGGGGCCAACGTCCTGACTTTC. Translation: CASSLGGASGANVLTF.

The V gene is TRBV12-2, the J gene TRBJ1-5; TRBD1, the table's D call, was not compared with the DNA. TRBV12-2 is labeled a pseudogene. This CDR3 contains 14 residues. The CDR3 sequence is CASRSLQGNQPQHF. The DNA for the CDR3 is TGTGCAAGTCGCTCACTACAGGGAAATCAGCCCCAGCATTTT.

The chain has TRBV6-5 and TRBJ1-1, with 7 bases aligning to TRBD1. The V gene end was trimmed by 6 bases and the J gene end by 6 bases; junction bases not matched to a gene: 13. The CDR3 has 15 amino acids. Germline V CDR1 and CDR2: MNHEY, SVGAGI. The CDR3 loop is CASRGTGQRVAEAFF. The CDR3 DNA reads as TGTGCCAGCAGGGGGACGGGACAGAGGGTTGCTGAAGCTTTCTTT.